A selection of T cell receptor beta chains follows, all from one sample in a study of metastatic and nonmetastatic thyroid tumors. TCRdb ran MiXCR on the PCR reads. Of about 30,000 clones detected, 4% to 5% appear once; the ten largest clones hold under 25%. The sample taken for sequencing was blood. Receptors originate from a female donor with papillary thyroid cancer or a benign thyroid nodule (not recorded which). Some clones in this sample may be carry-over from other donors' samples. CDR3s include the opening cysteine and the closing phenylalanine or tryptophan. Fields, in order: J gene, V gene, clone size, D gene, CDR3 DNA, CDR3 protein. The D gene is left open where the match is weak. Size is stated for part of the rows, as once, few or many counts, or as a class when the clone is expanded.

J gene: TRBJ1-1; V gene: TRBV20-1; clone size: many; D gene: TRBD1; CDR3 DNA: TGCAGTGTCGCAGGGGGCAGGGGGAGCGACACTGAAGCTTTCTTT; CDR3 protein: CSVAGGRGSDTEAFF
J gene: TRBJ2-1; V gene: TRBV7-6; clone size: few; D gene: -; CDR3 DNA: TGTGCCAGCAGCCCCCTTGTTAGCGTCCATTACAATGAGCAGTTCTTC; CDR3 protein: CASSPLVSVHYNEQFF
J gene: TRBJ2-1; V gene: TRBV20-1; clone size: -; D gene: TRBD2; CDR3 DNA: TGCAGTGCCGACGGAAGACTAGCGGGAGACAATGAGCAGTTCTTC; CDR3 protein: CSADGRLAGDNEQFF
J gene: TRBJ2-3; V gene: TRBV15; clone size: few; D gene: -; CDR3 DNA: TGTGCCACCAACAGCGCCTCCAGGACAGATACGCAGTATTTT; CDR3 protein: CATNSASRTDTQYF
J gene: TRBJ2-1; V gene: TRBV20-1; clone size: few; D gene: TRBD2; CDR3 DNA: TGCAGTGCTAGAGGGGTAGCGGGCATAGATGAGCAGTTCTTC; CDR3 protein: CSARGVAGIDEQFF
J gene: TRBJ2-7; V gene: TRBV12-3/TRBV12-4; clone size: medium-sized; D gene: -; CDR3 DNA: TGTGCCAGCAGTTTATCCTCTGTTTCCTACGAGCAGTACTTC; CDR3 protein: CASSLSSVSYEQYF
J gene: TRBJ1-2; V gene: TRBV6-1; clone size: many; D gene: -; CDR3 DNA: TGTGCCAGCAGAGATCGGCTTCAGGGGAACTATGGCTACACCTTC; CDR3 protein: CASRDRLQGNYGYTF
J gene: TRBJ2-3; V gene: TRBV2; clone size: many; D gene: -; CDR3 DNA: TGTGCCAGCAGTGAGGTGGGTCGAGGGACAGATACGCAGTATTTT; CDR3 protein: CASSEVGRGTDTQYF
J gene: TRBJ2-5; V gene: TRBV3-1; clone size: many; D gene: TRBD2; CDR3 DNA: TGTGCCAGCAGCCAAAGCGGGGGTTTAACCCAGTACTTC; CDR3 protein: CASSQSGGLTQYF
J gene: TRBJ1-2; V gene: TRBV5-8; clone size: few; D gene: TRBD1; CDR3 DNA: TGTGCCAGCAGCCCGAGCGGAGGGGGCAACTATGGCTACACCTTC; CDR3 protein: CASSPSGGGNYGYTF
J gene: TRBJ1-5; V gene: TRBV6-4; clone size: many; D gene: -; CDR3 DNA: TGTGCCAGCAGGGGGGGCCCCGCGACTTATAGCAATCAGCCCCAGCATTTT; CDR3 protein: CASRGGPATYSNQPQHF
J gene: TRBJ2-3; V gene: TRBV6-5; clone size: -; D gene: -; CDR3 DNA: TGTGCCAGCAGTTACTCGGGGGCAGATACGCAGTATTTT; CDR3 protein: CASSYSGADTQYF
J gene: TRBJ2-7; V gene: TRBV15; clone size: -; D gene: -; CDR3 DNA: TGTGCCACCAGCAGATCCAGGGGCTACGAGCAGTACTTC; CDR3 protein: CATSRSRGYEQYF
J gene: TRBJ2-3; V gene: TRBV24-1; clone size: medium-sized; D gene: TRBD1; CDR3 DNA: TGTGCCACCAGTGACCTGGGACAGGGCTCAGATACGCAGTATTTT; CDR3 protein: CATSDLGQGSDTQYF
J gene: TRBJ1-5; V gene: TRBV15; clone size: few; D gene: -; CDR3 DNA: TGTGCCACCAGCAGAGATCCCGGGCGGCCCAATCAGCCCCAGCATTTT; CDR3 protein: CATSRDPGRPNQPQHF
J gene: TRBJ2-1; V gene: TRBV9; clone size: many; D gene: -; CDR3 DNA: TGTGCCAGCAGCGTCAGAATTGACAATGAGCAGTTCTTC; CDR3 protein: CASSVRIDNEQFF
J gene: TRBJ1-1; V gene: TRBV5-1; clone size: -; D gene: TRBD1; CDR3 DNA: TGCGCCAGCAGCAGAACCGGGACAGAGGCCACTGAAGCTTTCTTT; CDR3 protein: CASSRTGTEATEAFF
J gene: TRBJ1-6; V gene: TRBV28; clone size: -; D gene: TRBD1; CDR3 DNA: TGTGCCAGCAACTCACAGGGGCGACCATTCTTAAATTCACCCCTCCACTTT; CDR3 protein: CASNSQGRPFLNSPLHF
J gene: TRBJ1-5; V gene: TRBV5-8; clone size: many; D gene: -; CDR3 DNA: TGTGCCAGCAGCTTGGGTATGAGGCAGCCCCAGCATTTT; CDR3 protein: CASSLGMRQPQHF
J gene: TRBJ2-1; V gene: TRBV6-1; clone size: medium-sized; D gene: -; CDR3 DNA: TGTGCCAGCAGTTATGGAGGGAGTCAGTACAATGAGCAGTTCTTC; CDR3 protein: CASSYGGSQYNEQFF
J gene: TRBJ2-7; V gene: TRBV5-1; clone size: -; D gene: TRBD1; CDR3 DNA: TGCGCCAGCAGTCCCAGGTCCAGGGGGCGGACCTACGAGCAGTACTTC; CDR3 protein: CASSPRSRGRTYEQYF
J gene: TRBJ1-2; V gene: TRBV11-2; clone size: many; D gene: -; CDR3 DNA: TGTGCCAGCAGCTTTACTAGAGTCTATGGCTACACCTTC; CDR3 protein: CASSFTRVYGYTF
J gene: TRBJ2-3; V gene: TRBV11-3; clone size: -; D gene: -; CDR3 DNA: TGTGCCAGCAGCTTAGTGCCAGGATTGGGTACGCAGTATTTT; CDR3 protein: CASSLVPGLGTQYF
J gene: TRBJ2-1; V gene: TRBV7-2; clone size: -; D gene: -; CDR3 DNA: TGTGCCAGCAGCTTTTTACATGAGCAGTTCTTC; CDR3 protein: CASSFLHEQFF
J gene: TRBJ2-1; V gene: TRBV28; clone size: many; D gene: -; CDR3 DNA: TGTGCCAGCAGTCCCGCGACGAGGAGCTCCTACAATGAGCAGTTCTTC; CDR3 protein: CASSPATRSSYNEQFF
J gene: TRBJ2-6; V gene: TRBV27; clone size: few; D gene: -; CDR3 DNA: TGTGCCAGCAGCCCTAGTTGGGCTGGGGCCAACGTCCTGACTTTC; CDR3 protein: CASSPSWAGANVLTF
J gene: TRBJ2-7; V gene: TRBV7-8; clone size: few; D gene: TRBD1; CDR3 DNA: TGTGCCAGCAGCTTTTGGGACAGGGGCTCCTACGAGCAGTACTTC; CDR3 protein: CASSFWDRGSYEQYF
J gene: TRBJ2-7; V gene: TRBV11-2; clone size: -; D gene: -; CDR3 DNA: TGTGCCAGCAGCTCCGAGGTGGATCGTGAGCCCCTGGAGCAGTACTTC; CDR3 protein: CASSSEVDREPLEQYF
J gene: TRBJ1-2; V gene: TRBV20-1; clone size: -; D gene: -; CDR3 DNA: TGCAGTGCCCGACGGCGTGAGCTTGCGTGGTATGGCTACACCTTC; CDR3 protein: CSARRRELAWYGYTF
J gene: TRBJ1-2; V gene: TRBV6-1; clone size: medium-sized; D gene: -; CDR3 DNA: TGTGCCAGCAGTTCCCCCAGACGCTATGGCTACACCTTC; CDR3 protein: CASSSPRRYGYTF
J gene: TRBJ1-1; V gene: TRBV6-1; clone size: medium-sized; D gene: TRBD1; CDR3 DNA: TGTGCCAGCAGTGAAGCGTTCCAGGGGGCCCAGGGCACTGAAGCTTTCTTT; CDR3 protein: CASSEAFQGAQGTEAFF
J gene: TRBJ2-1; V gene: TRBV20-1; clone size: many; D gene: TRBD2; CDR3 DNA: TGCAGTGCTAGCCGGGGGGGCGCAGGCAATGAGCAGTTCTTC; CDR3 protein: CSASRGGAGNEQFF
J gene: TRBJ2-1; V gene: TRBV12-3/TRBV12-4; clone size: -; D gene: TRBD2; CDR3 DNA: TGTGCCAGCAGTCGACTCCTAGCGGGAGAATTTAGTGAGCAGTTCTTC; CDR3 protein: CASSRLLAGEFSEQFF
J gene: TRBJ2-2; V gene: TRBV5-4; clone size: few; D gene: -; CDR3 DNA: TGTGCCAGCAGCTTGGGCGAACGGCACGGGGAGCTGTTTTTT; CDR3 protein: CASSLGERHGELFF